This T cell receptor (beta chain) was observed in a study of shared clonotypes between healthy human individuals. General study results and limits: Naive CD4 clonotypes were shared across a handful of donors at roughly 5.5%.

Genomic DNA from each subset was divided evenly over several immunoSEQ plates. Using immunoSEQ multiplex PCR, the repertoire was profiled, and TCRdb retains in-frame clones only, with some absent. The top ten hold around 16% of the sample, which has around 320,000 clones, roughly 87% seen once. Donors were healthy HIV-negative adults without recent acute infections or vaccinations. Together with CD45RO+ cells, CCR7-negative CD45RA+ TemRA cells were included in CD8 memory. About this clone itself: Antigen: not known.

V lost 5 bases to trimming and J lost 4 bases; unmatched junction nucleotides: 8. CDR3 size: 16 residues. CDR1 PRHDT and CDR2 FYEKMQ come from the germline V gene (reference sequence). The rearrangement uses TRBV13 and TRBJ2-3, with 11 bases matching TRBD2. The sample was memory CD8+ T cells sorted from blood. Sample subset: CD45RO+ cells pooled with CCR7-negative TemRA cells. This receptor was taken from a man younger than 30 in good health. The CDR3: CASSLPTSGSPDTQYF. The CDR3 DNA follows: TGTGCCAGCAGCCTACCCACTAGCGGGAGCCCAGATACGCAGTATTTT.